These 30 T cell receptor beta chains were all obtained from the same sample, sequenced in a study of graft-versus-host responses after intestinal transplantation. Profiling relied on immunoSEQ multiplex PCR, and the TCRdb table lists in-frame clones only, not all of them. The repertoire holds approximately 20,000 clones, with around nine tenths as singletons. Source: bone marrow, taken around 120 days after transplant. Source of these receptors: a human patient who received an intestinal transplant, so some T cells may come from the graft donor.

This clone was observed once. The chain couples TRBV9 to TRBJ2-7, with D possibly called TRBD1 or TRBD2 (6 bases each). The V gene lost 4 bases and the J gene lost 0 bases, with 17 bases spanning the gap. Germline V gene lookup returns CDR1 SGDLS and CDR2 YYNGEE. The length of the CDR3 is 16 residues. Here the CDR3 reads CASSPTGAALSYEQYF. The CDR3 coding sequence is TGTGCCAGCAGCCCCACGGGGGCGGCGCTCTCCTACGAGCAGTACTTC.

The V gene is TRBV6-5, the J gene TRBJ2-7; D possibly corresponds to TRBD1 (5 bases). CDR1 and CDR2 from the germline V gene are MNHEY and SVGAGI. Trimming took off 5 bases at V and 0 bases at J, with 11 bases between the two ends. The CDR3 runs 14 residues. CDR3 nucleotide sequence: TGTGCCAGCAGTGTGGGCCAGGGCTCCTACGAGCAGTACTTC. Translated: CASSVGQGSYEQYF.

In DNA, the CDR3 is TGCACCAGCAGGGCGCTCGGTTTGTGCCAAAGTCGGGCCAACGTCCTGACTTTC. Amino acids: CTSRALGLCQSRANVLTF. The chain combines TRBV1 with TRBJ2-6. TRBV1 is a pseudogene locus. The CDR3 contains 18 residues.

The chain is built from TRBV9 and TRBJ2-7; D may be TRBD1 (6 bases). Trimming took 4 bases from V and 5 from J, leaving 19 bases between them. Germline V gene data show CDR1 as SGDLS and CDR2 as YYNGEE. The CDR3 is 15 residues long. CDR3 residues: CASSPGQSPVHEQYF. CDR3 sequence (DNA): TGTGCCAGCAGCCCAGGACAGAGCCCTGTCCACGAGCAGTACTTC.

The V and J genes are TRBV29-1 and TRBJ2-7; D ambiguous. CDR1 and CDR2 (germline): SQVTM, ANQGSEA. This CDR3 has 14 residues. V lost 4 bases to trimming and J lost 0 bases, with 13 bases between them. The CDR3 protein is CSVAWVESSYEQYF. Written as DNA, the CDR3 is TGCAGCGTTGCATGGGTCGAGAGCTCCTACGAGCAGTACTTC.

The CDR3 nucleotides read TGTGCCAGCAGCCAGCCCGGACTGAACACTGAAGCTTTCTTT. Protein: CASSQPGLNTEAFF. V usage is TRBV14 and J usage is TRBJ1-1; D gene unclear. The germline CDR1 and CDR2 sequences are SGHDN and FVKESK. Trimming pared 3 bases from V and 0 bases from J, leaving 8 bases between. There are 14 residues in the CDR3.

This sequence joins TRBV6-5 and TRBJ2-5; 7 bases match TRBD1. Germline assignment: CDR1 MNHEY and CDR2 SVGAGI. The CDR3 length is 15 residues. Unmatched junction bases numbered 11, after V lost 5 bases and J lost 5 bases. For the CDR3, the DNA is TGTGCCAGCAGTGACTTAAACAGGGGTACGGAGACCCAGTACTTC. This encodes CASSDLNRGTETQYF.

The V and J genes are TRBV6-5 and TRBJ2-7; 11 nucleotides align to TRBD1. V was clipped by 3 bases and J by 4 bases; unmatched bases: 8. Germline V gene lookup returns CDR1 MNHEY and CDR2 SVGAGI. This CDR3 has 16 amino acids. This CDR3 reads CASSYGPGQGEYEQYF. The DNA for the CDR3 is TGTGCCAGCAGTTATGGACCGGGACAGGGGGAGTACGAGCAGTACTTC.

This rearrangement joins TRBV10-2 to TRBJ1-1, with a tentative D call TRBD1 (6 bases). The CDR3 spans 14 residues. The V end lost 6 bases, the J end lost 1 base, and 12 bases lay between the germline ends. Per the germline V gene, CDR1 is WSHSY and CDR2 is SAAADI. The CDR3, as DNA: TGCGCCAGCAGGAGAGGGGGAGCGAACACTGAAGCTTTCTTT. This translates into CASRRGGANTEAFF.

The rearrangement uses TRBV18 and TRBJ2-2; the D is unclear. Per the germline V gene, CDR1 is KGHSH and CDR2 is LQKENI. V lost 5 bases, J lost 6 bases, and 4 bases lay in between. The CDR3 is made up of 11 amino acids. The CDR3 nucleotides are TGTGCCAGCTCAAGAGCCGGGGAGCTGTTTTTT. This codes for CASSRAGELFF.

The chain is built from TRBV28 and TRBJ1-5, with TRBD1 matching 10 bases. V shed 6 bases and J 6 bases; nucleotides not matched to a gene: 8. Germline loops: CDR1 MDHEN, CDR2 SYDVKM. This CDR3 contains 15 residues. CDR3 bases: TGTGCCAGCAGGTCCCGGGACAGGGGTTTTCAGCCCCAGCATTTT. Its protein is CASRSRDRGFQPQHF.

This rearrangement joins TRBV30 to TRBJ2-5; no clear D. CDR1 is GTSNPN, CDR2 SVGIG, per germline (reference sequence). This CDR3 has 14 residues. Trimming pared 4 bases from V and 5 bases from J, leaving 17 bases between. The CDR3 sequence is CAWNGLGVSETQYF. The CDR3 nucleotides are TGTGCCTGGAACGGGCTGGGTGTGAGTGAGACCCAGTACTTC.

The CDR3 DNA reads as TGTGCCAGCAGTTTACTAGCGGACACAGATACGCAGTATTTT. Amino acids: CASSLLADTDTQYF. This chain uses TRBV27 with TRBJ2-3; 7 bases agree with TRBD2. Germline values: CDR1 MNHEY, CDR2 SMNVEV (reference sequence). The junction had 1 base not matched to a gene; V was cut back by 2 bases and J by 2 bases. This CDR3 comprises 14 residues.

The chain employs TRBV6-1 and TRBJ1-5; D is unresolved. V dropped 3 bases and J dropped 0 bases, with 9 bases sitting between them. The CDR3 is 15 residues long. Looked up from germline, CDR1 is MNHNS and CDR2 is SASEGT. This chain's CDR3 is CASSDWVGSNQPQHF. In nucleotides, the CDR3 is TGTGCCAGCAGTGATTGGGTGGGTAGCAATCAGCCCCAGCATTTT.

The chain carries TRBV5-1 and TRBJ2-1, with D perhaps matching TRBD1 (5 bases). The germline gives CDR1 SGHRS, CDR2 YFSETQ. V lost 5 bases and J 0 bases, leaving 12 bases between the germline ends. This CDR3 is 15 amino acids long. CDR3 nucleotides: TGCGCCAGCAGGCGTGACAGTAGCTCCTACAATGAGCAGTTCTTC. Encoded protein: CASRRDSSSYNEQFF.

The rearrangement uses TRBV5-1 and TRBJ2-3; D unclear. The V end was cut by 3 bases, the J end by 2 bases, with 1 base between. There are 11 residues in the CDR3. Germline-derived CDR1 and CDR2 are SGHRS and YFSETQ. The CDR3 protein is CASSSTDTQYF. CDR3 DNA: TGCGCCAGCAGCTCCACAGATACGCAGTATTTT. Variable domain in full (rest from reference TRBV5-1 and TRBJ2-3): KAGVTQTPRYLIKTRGQQVTLSCSPISGHRSVSWYQQTPGQGLQFLFEYFSETQRNKGNFPGRFSGRQFSNSRSEMNVSTLELGDSALYLCASSSTDTQYFGPGTRLTVL.

J is TRBJ1-1 and V is TRBV10-3, with 7 bases aligning to TRBD1. Germline V gives CDR1 ENHRY, CDR2 SYGVKD. The CDR3 is made up of 16 amino acids. The V gene end was trimmed by 4 bases and the J gene end by 4 bases; junction bases not matched to a gene: 12. The CDR3 region is CAISVTGTAQATEAFF. The CDR3 region has the DNA TGTGCCATCAGTGTGACAGGGACAGCCCAGGCCACTGAAGCTTTCTTT.

The V gene is TRBV6-1, the J gene TRBJ1-1, with 9 bases lining up with TRBD1. In germline, CDR1 is MNHNS, CDR2 SASEGT. The V gene end was trimmed by 6 bases and the J gene end by 12 bases; junction bases not matched to a gene: 11. This CDR3 spans 13 amino acids. CDR3 sequence reads: CASSPGTGGATFF. The DNA of the CDR3 is TGTGCCAGCAGCCCTGGAACAGGGGGCGCAACTTTCTTT.

The chain has TRBV14 and TRBJ1-1; D gene ambiguous. CDR1 is SGHDN, CDR2 FVKESK, per germline. This CDR3 has 13 residues. V was shortened by 1 base and J by 0 bases, with 3 bases between the two germline ends. As DNA, the CDR3 is TGTGCCAGCAGCCAAGTAGTGAACACTGAAGCTTTCTTT. It codes for CASSQVVNTEAFF. The full variable domain, with the rest looked up from reference TRBV14 and TRBJ1-1, is EAGVTQFPSHSVIEKGQTVTLRCDPISGHDNLYWYRRVMGKEIKFLLHFVKESKQDESGMPNNRFLAERTGGTYSTLKVQPAELEDSGVYFCASSQVVNTEAFFGQGTRLTVV.

This clone came up a few times. The V call is TRBV29-1, the J call TRBJ2-1; unclear D gene. From germline, CDR1 is SQVTM and CDR2 ANQGSEA. The CDR3 has 13 amino acids. V was clipped by 3 bases and J by 5 bases, with 11 bases between them. CDR3 DNA: TGCAGCGTTGAGCTGAGACCCAACAATGAGCAGTTCTTC. Translation: CSVELRPNNEQFF.

The chain is built from TRBV5-6 and TRBJ2-1; the D gene is possibly TRBD2 (5 bases). Germline values: CDR1 SGHDT, CDR2 YYEEEE. The CDR3 extends over 14 amino acids. V was shortened by 4 bases and J by 9 bases, with 17 bases between the two germline ends. The CDR3 loop is CASSRTPIGAEQFF. As DNA, the CDR3 is TGTGCCAGCAGCAGGACTCCCATAGGTGCTGAGCAGTTCTTC. Full variable domain (remainder filled in from reference TRBV5-6 and TRBJ2-1): DAGVTQSPTHLIKTRGQQVTLRCSPKSGHDTVSWYQQALGQGPQFIFQYYEEEERQRGNFPDRFSGHQFPNYSSELNVNALLLGDSALYLCASSRTPIGAEQFFGPGTRLTVL.

J is TRBJ2-1 and V is TRBV12-1; the DNA was not used to check the table's D call, TRBD2. TRBV12-1 is marked as a pseudogene. The CDR3 is 18 residues long. CDR3 bases: TGTGCCAGCAGGGGGGTTTCCTCTCGACTAGCGGGATGGAGTGAGCAGTTCTTC. It yields the protein CASRGVSSRLAGWSEQFF.

The chain uses TRBV5-6 and TRBJ1-1; weak D call: TRBD1 (6 bases). CDR3 length equals 14 residues. CDR1 and CDR2 from the germline V gene are SGHDT and YYEEEE. V was clipped by 1 base and J by 4 bases, with 11 bases between them. The CDR3 here is CASSLRGGGTEAFF. In DNA form, the CDR3 reads TGTGCCAGCAGCTTGAGAGGGGGAGGCACTGAAGCTTTCTTT.

The J gene is TRBJ1-2, the V gene TRBV30, with 11 bases matching TRBD1. Germline values: CDR1 GTSNPN, CDR2 SVGIG (reference sequence). The CDR3 runs to 14 residues. V dropped 3 bases and J dropped 7; count of bases not matched to a gene: 7. The CDR3 loop reads CAWSLGQGAGGYTF. CDR3 coding DNA: TGTGCCTGGAGCCTCGGACAGGGGGCCGGTGGCTACACCTTC.

The chain combines TRBV11-2 with TRBJ2-2, with D unclear. The length of the CDR3 is 13 residues. Trimming shortened V by 5 bases and J by 1 base, and 5 bases separated the two germline ends. The germline V gene has CDR1 SGHAT and CDR2 FQNNGV. This CDR3 is CASSHLNTGELFF. The CDR3 DNA reads as TGTGCCAGCAGCCATTTGAACACCGGGGAGCTGTTTTTT.

This clone has only one observation. The chain couples TRBV9 to TRBJ2-1, with D tentatively TRBD1 or TRBD2 (5 bases each). Germline V gives CDR1 SGDLS, CDR2 YYNGEE. CDR3 length: 15 residues. The V end was cut by 4 bases, the J end by 3 bases, with 14 bases between. The CDR3 sequence is CASSYGTADYNEQFF. DNA of the CDR3: TGTGCCAGCAGCTATGGGACGGCAGACTACAATGAGCAGTTCTTC. Combining the CDR3 with reference TRBV9 and TRBJ2-1 gives the whole variable domain DSGVTQTPKHLITATGQRVTLRCSPRSGDLSVYWYQQSLDQGLQFLIQYYNGEERAKGNILERFSAQQFPDLHSELNLSSLELGDSALYFCASSYGTADYNEQFFGPGTRLTVL.

The gene calls are TRBV2 and TRBJ2-5; 7 bases line up with TRBD2. The CDR3 totals 15 residues. Trimming cost V 2 bases and J 5 bases; bases outside gene matches: 8. Germline CDR1 is SNHLY and CDR2 is FYNNEI. CDR3 in amino acids: CASSENLGGWETQYF. DNA for the CDR3: TGTGCCAGCAGTGAAAATCTGGGGGGGTGGGAGACCCAGTACTTC.

This clone was seen a handful of times. V gene TRBV2 combines with J gene TRBJ2-1, with D possibly matching TRBD2 (6 bases). The CDR3 runs 20 residues. V lost 2 bases and J 4 bases, leaving 27 bases between the germline ends. CDR1 is SNHLY, CDR2 FYNNEI, per germline. The CDR3 region has the DNA TGTGCCAGCAGTGAAAGATTCTTGCGGGATATTCAGGATAGATACAATGAGCAGTTCTTC. Protein sequence: CASSERFLRDIQDRYNEQFF.

As regards this clone: The CDR3 does not close with the conserved phenylalanine or tryptophan, likely indicating a read error. It is unclear where the CDR3 begins or ends on the DNA, so no DNA is shown, and the CDR3 is as TCRdb lists it. J is TRBJ2-7 and V is TRBV21-1; the DNA was not compared with TRBD1, the D call given in the table. TRBV21-1 represents a pseudogene. The CDR3 numbers 16 amino acids, ends counted. This CDR3 reads CASSQQRNRGAYEQYL.

The chain combines TRBV6-1 with TRBJ2-1; 7 bases fit TRBD1. The CDR3 is made up of 15 amino acids. From germline, CDR1 is MNHNS and CDR2 SASEGT. Trimming took 1 base from V and 4 from J; bases not matched to a gene: 4. The CDR3 nucleotides read TGTGCCAGCAGTGAAGGCAGGGGGTTTTACAATGAGCAGTTCTTC. Translating gives CASSEGRGFYNEQFF.